This is a list of T cell receptor beta chains from one sample in a study of blood T cell repertoires in COVID-19. TCRdb's table, derived via immunoSEQ multiplex PCR, lists solely in-frame clones and lacks some. The sample comprises roughly 130,000 clones, around four fifths of which are singletons, and about 9.9% rests with the top ten. The material sequenced was peripheral blood. The receptors originated from a man between 40 and 49 years old with active or convalescent COVID-19. The CDR3 runs from the conserved cysteine through the conserved F or W. Each record gives: J gene, clone size, D gene, V gene, CDR3 protein, CDR3 DNA. D genes are given only for firm matches. Size tells how often a clone was seen (once, few, many) or the class of an expanded clone, and some rows leave it out.

>TRBJ1-2|NA|NA|TRBV29-1
CSAGIGGVSYGYTF
TGCAGCGCCGGGATTGGGGGCGTTAGCTATGGCTACACCTTC
>TRBJ2-1|NA|TRBD1|TRBV7-8
CASRPGTGAPGEQFF
TGTGCCAGCAGGCCAGGGACAGGGGCGCCGGGAGAGCAGTTCTTC
>TRBJ2-1|NA|TRBD2|TRBV10-3
CAISESGAGTNEQFF
TGTGCCATCAGTGAAAGCGGGGCGGGGACCAATGAGCAGTTCTTC
>TRBJ1-2|NA|NA|TRBV11-2
CASTPGQLNYGYTF
TGTGCCAGCACCCCGGGACAACTAAACTATGGCTACACCTTC
>TRBJ2-7|NA|TRBD2|TRBV27
CASSGDYGHEQYF
TGTGCCAGCAGTGGGGACTACGGCCACGAGCAGTACTTC
>TRBJ2-6|NA|TRBD1|TRBV19
CASKGQGNGANVLTF
TGTGCCAGTAAGGGACAGGGAAATGGGGCCAACGTCCTGACTTTC
>TRBJ1-1|NA|NA|TRBV29-1
CSVGLGNTEAFF
TGCAGCGTGGGGCTCGGGAACACTGAAGCTTTCTTT
>TRBJ1-5|NA|NA|TRBV7-3
CASSLISGFGNQPQHF
TGTGCCAGCAGCTTAATCTCAGGATTCGGCAATCAGCCCCAGCATTTT
>TRBJ2-2|NA|TRBD1|TRBV7-3
CASSLQQGSTGELFF
TGTGCCAGCAGCCTACAACAGGGGAGCACCGGGGAGCTGTTTTTT
>TRBJ1-1|NA|TRBD1|TRBV5-1
CASSSDPTGATEAFF
TGCGCCAGCAGCTCTGATCCGACAGGGGCCACTGAAGCTTTCTTT
>TRBJ2-3|NA|NA|TRBV27
CASSFFLTDTQYF
TGTGCCAGCAGTTTCTTCCTCACAGATACGCAGTATTTT
>TRBJ2-3|once|NA|TRBV10-3
CAISESSLVATDTQYF
TGTGCCATCAGTGAGTCTTCCCTTGTGGCCACAGATACGCAGTATTTT
>TRBJ1-4|few|NA|TRBV11-2
CASSSVPQGRAEKLFF
TGTGCCAGCAGCTCCGTTCCACAGGGAAGGGCGGAAAAACTGTTTTTT
>TRBJ2-5|NA|TRBD2|TRBV4-2
CASSQDPAGGQETQYF
TGTGCCAGCAGCCAAGATCCAGCGGGGGGCCAAGAGACCCAGTACTTC
>TRBJ1-1|NA|NA|TRBV18
CASSQDNTNTEAFF
TGTGCCAGCTCACAAGACAACACGAACACTGAAGCTTTCTTT
>TRBJ2-7|NA|NA|TRBV27
CASSLAGPGTEQYF
TGTGCCAGCAGTTTAGCAGGGCCTGGTACCGAGCAGTACTTC
>TRBJ2-7|NA|TRBD1|TRBV7-2
CASSRGTGRNEQYF
TGTGCCAGCAGCAGGGGGACAGGGCGCAACGAGCAGTACTTC
>TRBJ2-5|NA|TRBD1|TRBV7-9
CASSVGTVGYQETQYF
TGTGCCAGCAGCGTCGGGACAGTTGGATACCAAGAGACCCAGTACTTC
>TRBJ1-3|NA|NA|TRBV6-6
CASEAGKGNTIYF
TGTGCCAGCGAGGCCGGTAAAGGAAACACCATATATTTT
>TRBJ1-4|once|TRBD1|TRBV4-3
CASSRGQGGEKLFF
TGCGCCAGCAGCCGAGGACAGGGAGGTGAAAAACTGTTTTTT
>TRBJ2-7|NA|TRBD1|TRBV7-2
CASSSQGAYEQYF
TGTGCCAGCAGCTCACAGGGGGCCTACGAGCAGTACTTC
>TRBJ2-2|NA|TRBD2|TRBV6-1
CASSAPGTSGSGELFF
TGTGCCAGCAGTGCCCCCGGGACTAGCGGTTCCGGGGAGCTGTTTTTT
>TRBJ2-1|NA|TRBD2|TRBV5-1
CASSLDAGEVYNEQFF
TGCGCCAGCAGCTTGGATGCGGGGGAGGTCTACAATGAGCAGTTCTTC
>TRBJ1-6|NA|NA|TRBV27
CASTPDSNSPLHF
TGTGCCAGCACCCCGGACAGCAATTCACCCCTCCACTTT
>TRBJ1-2|once|TRBD1|TRBV25-1
CASSELGTGEIDGYTF
TGTGCCAGCAGTGAATTGGGAACAGGGGAGATCGATGGCTACACCTTC
>TRBJ1-1|few|NA|TRBV7-9
CASSLTGQNTEAFF
TGTGCCAGCAGCTTAACAGGACAGAACACTGAAGCTTTCTTT
>TRBJ2-1|NA|NA|TRBV11-2
CASSLDFSSYNEQFF
TGTGCCAGCAGCTTAGACTTTAGCTCCTACAATGAGCAGTTCTTC
>TRBJ1-1|NA|NA|TRBV9
CASSVGGVNTEAFF
TGTGCCAGCAGCGTAGGGGGAGTGAACACTGAAGCTTTCTTT
>TRBJ2-7|NA|NA|TRBV4-2
CASSQGFLGSYEQYF
TGTGCCAGCAGCCAAGGATTCCTCGGCTCCTACGAGCAGTACTTC
>TRBJ1-6|NA|NA|TRBV9
CASSTRGEGVSPLHF
TGTGCCAGCAGCACCCGGGGGGAGGGGGTTTCACCCCTCCACTTT
>TRBJ1-1|NA|TRBD1|TRBV27
CASRRTPLQGSTEAFF
TGTGCCAGCAGGCGAACTCCCCTACAGGGGAGCACTGAAGCTTTCTTT
>TRBJ2-5|NA|TRBD2|TRBV30
CAGYPPVGGRETQYF
TGTGCCGGCTATCCTCCGGTGGGGGGGAGAGAGACCCAGTACTTC
>TRBJ2-7|NA|NA|TRBV29-1
CSVDQLSGSYEQYF
TGCAGCGTTGATCAGCTCAGCGGTTCCTACGAGCAGTACTTC
>TRBJ2-3|NA|NA|TRBV4-3
CASSPELADTQYF
TGCGCCAGCAGCCCCGAGTTGGCAGATACGCAGTATTTT
>TRBJ1-2|NA|TRBD1|TRBV30
CAWSVQGKAGYTF
TGTGCCTGGAGTGTACAGGGGAAGGCTGGCTACACCTTC
>TRBJ1-6|many|NA|TRBV19
CASSSSGGSDSPLHF
TGTGCCAGTAGTAGTTCGGGAGGGTCTGATTCACCCCTCCACTTT
>TRBJ1-3|large|TRBD1|TRBV7-2
CASSSRTGASGNTIYF
TGTGCCAGCAGCTCCCGGACAGGAGCCTCTGGAAACACCATATATTTT
>TRBJ1-1|NA|NA|TRBV27
CASSLLGSVGIMNTEAFF
TGTGCCAGCAGTTTATTAGGCTCGGTCGGGATCATGAACACTGAAGCTTTCTTT
>TRBJ1-6|NA|NA|TRBV9
CASSVGLSSNSPLHF
TGTGCCAGCAGCGTAGGACTGAGTTCTAATTCACCCCTCCACTTT
>TRBJ2-5|many|TRBD2|TRBV4-2
CASSQEFSGGNQETQYF
TGTGCCAGCAGCCAAGAGTTTAGCGGGGGAAACCAAGAGACCCAGTACTTC
>TRBJ1-2|NA|NA|TRBV4-1
CASSLVAGDGYTF
TGCGCCAGCAGCCTGGTCGCGGGCGATGGCTACACCTTC
>TRBJ2-4|once|NA|TRBV21-1
CARRAGGMDIQYF
TGTGCCAGGAGGGCGGGGGGCATGGACATTCAGTACTTC
>TRBJ1-4|NA|NA|TRBV10-2
CASRPGNNEKLFF
TGCGCCAGCAGACCAGGGAATAATGAAAAACTGTTTTTT
>TRBJ1-6|NA|NA|TRBV5-1
CASSPGGAESPLHF
TGCGCCAGCAGCCCCGGTGGGGCCGAGTCACCCCTCCACTTT
>TRBJ1-5|NA|NA|TRBV6-4
CATLRDMSNQPQHF
TGTGCCACCCTGAGAGACATGAGCAATCAGCCCCAGCATTTT
>TRBJ2-5|NA|TRBD2|TRBV7-9
CASSRKRGGRNGQETQYF
TGTGCCAGCAGCAGAAAGCGGGGGGGCCGAAATGGCCAAGAGACCCAGTACTTC
>TRBJ2-7|NA|NA|TRBV7-3
CASSLGGPLNEQYF
TGTGCCAGCAGTTTGGGGGGGCCGTTGAACGAGCAGTACTTC
>TRBJ2-1|few|NA|TRBV6-5
CASSPALASLNEQFF
TGTGCCAGCAGCCCAGCGCTAGCGTCCCTCAATGAGCAGTTCTTC
>TRBJ2-2|NA|NA|TRBV11-2
CASSLLRGSITGELFF
TGTGCCAGCAGCTTACTCCGGGGGTCGATCACCGGGGAGCTGTTTTTT